This T cell receptor beta chain was sequenced for a study of T cell changes during pregnancy in multiple sclerosis. Looked up from germline, CDR1 is SGDLS and CDR2 is YYNGEE. The ends were cut back, 0 bases at V and 3 bases at J, with 12 bases in the middle. CDR3 size: 15 residues. The assay was immunoSEQ multiplex PCR, and TCRdb's table has in-frame clones only and misses some. The table has 30,000 to 45,000 clones, around 92% seen once. The sample was CD4+ T cells from peripheral blood mononuclear cells, taken after pregnancy. The source of this sequence is a female donor with multiple sclerosis, enrolled in a pregnancy study. The gene calls are TRBV9 and TRBJ1-1; D remains unclear. The CDR3 here is CASSVAPDFDTEAFF. The CDR3 coding sequence is TGTGCCAGCAGCGTAGCTCCAGATTTTGACACTGAAGCTTTCTTT.